This record covers a single TCR beta chain. This sample stems from a study of shared clonotypes between healthy human individuals. Germline assignment: CDR1 KGHSH and CDR2 LQKENI. The CDR3 is 14 residues long. V was cut by 2 bases and J by 3 bases, with 11 bases left in between. The method was immunoSEQ multiplex PCR; TCRdb's version includes in-frame clones alone and lacks a portion of them. The table lists under 2,500,000 clones, approximately 96% of them singletons. The sample was naive CD4+ T cells sorted from blood. Indicated subset: CD45RA+ positively selected. The sequence came from a man aged 18 to 29 in good health. The chain uses TRBV18 and TRBJ2-7; TRBD2 might be the D (5 bases). The DNA of the CDR3 is TGTGCCAGCTCACCAGAGGGCGCGGGCTACGAGCAGTACTTC. It codes for CASSPEGAGYEQYF.